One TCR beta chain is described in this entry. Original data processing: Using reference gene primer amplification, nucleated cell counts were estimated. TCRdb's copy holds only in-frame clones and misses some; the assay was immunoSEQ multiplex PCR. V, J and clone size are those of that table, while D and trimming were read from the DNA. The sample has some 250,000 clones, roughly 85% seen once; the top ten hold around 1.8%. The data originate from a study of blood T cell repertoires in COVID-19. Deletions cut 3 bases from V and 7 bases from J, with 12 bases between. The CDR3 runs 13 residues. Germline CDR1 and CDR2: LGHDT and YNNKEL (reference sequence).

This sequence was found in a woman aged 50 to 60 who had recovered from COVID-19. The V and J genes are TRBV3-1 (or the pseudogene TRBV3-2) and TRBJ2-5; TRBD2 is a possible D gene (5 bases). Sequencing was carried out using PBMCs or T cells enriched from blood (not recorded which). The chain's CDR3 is CASSQGVLGTQYF. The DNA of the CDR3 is TGTGCCAGCAGCCAGGGAGTCCTGGGGACCCAGTACTTC.